The clone carrying this T cell receptor (beta chain) was counted a single time. Autoimmune disease history or systemic immunosuppression excluded patients. Here immunoSEQ multiplex PCR was the method, and the copy in TCRdb shows in-frame clones only, minus some. This table holds about 70,000 clones, approximately 80% found once. The data stem from a study of OX40 agonist ivuxolimab in advanced cancers. CDR3 size: 14 residues. Germline V gives CDR1 LNHDA, CDR2 SQIVND (reference sequence). V dropped 1 base and J dropped 10; count of bases not matched to a gene: 0. The sequencing used CD4+ or CD8+ T cells sorted from blood, collected in a trial of the OX40 agonist ivuxolimab. V usage is TRBV19 and J usage is TRBJ2-1; TRBD2 agrees at 14 bases. The sequence came from an adult with an advanced solid tumor such as melanoma, head and neck, liver or kidney cancer. The CDR3 nucleotides are TGTGCCAGTAGTATAGGGACTAGCGGGGGGGAGCAGTTCTTC. Amino acids: CASSIGTSGGEQFF. Based on the CDR3 plus reference TRBV19 and TRBJ2-1, the full variable domain is DGGITQSPKYLFRKEGQNVTLSCEQNLNHDAMYWYRQDPGQGLRLIYYSQIVNDFQKGDIAEGYSVSREKKESFPLTVTSAQKNPTAFYLCASSIGTSGGEQFFGPGTRLTVL.